The 5 T cell receptor beta chains below were found in one sample sequenced in a study of technical replicates of blood from four donors. Assay used: immunoSEQ multiplex PCR; TCRdb lists only in-frame clones, some missing. The data contain over 50,000 clones, about 87% of them singletons. The sample taken for sequencing was PBMCs. These receptors were collected from a human donor in good health. Some clones in this sample may be carry-over from other donors' samples.

The chain carries TRBV4-2 and TRBJ1-4, with 7 bases that match TRBD1. J gave up 9 bases and V 3 bases, and 7 bases lay outside the gene matches. The CDR3 totals 14 residues. Germline assignment: CDR1 LGHNA and CDR2 YNFKEQ. CDR3 loop: CASSQSRTGKKLFF. CDR3 nucleotides: TGTGCCAGCAGCCAGTCCCGGACAGGAAAAAAACTGTTTTTT.

This rearrangement joins TRBV5-1 to TRBJ1-1; D may be TRBD1 (5 bases). The germline V gene has CDR1 SGHRS and CDR2 YFSETQ. V was trimmed by 4 bases and J by 4 bases, leaving 17 bases between them. CDR3 length equals 15 residues. DNA for the CDR3: TGCGCCAGCAGCCCCCGGACATCCCTGGGCACTGAAGCTTTCTTT. Translation gives CASSPRTSLGTEAFF.

V gene TRBV29-1 combines with J gene TRBJ1-2; no reliable D call. CDR1 SQVTM and CDR2 ANQGSEA come from the germline V gene. The ends were cut back, 2 bases at V and 6 bases at J, with 7 bases in the middle. The length of the CDR3 is 11 residues. CDR3 sequence: CSVELENGYTF. The CDR3 region has the DNA TGCAGCGTTGAATTGGAGAATGGCTACACCTTC.

The chain is built from TRBV4-3 and TRBJ2-2; TRBD2 matches 12 bases. Germline loops: CDR1 LGHNA, CDR2 YSLEER. There are 18 residues in the CDR3. With V trimmed by 4 bases and J by 4 bases, 10 bases remained unmatched. This chain's CDR3 is CASSRTRLAGAGTGELFF. CDR3 bases: TGCGCCAGCAGCCGAACGCGACTAGCGGGAGCTGGCACCGGGGAGCTGTTTTTT.

The J gene is TRBJ2-1, the V gene TRBV4-3; D perhaps matches TRBD2 (5 bases). Trimming cost V 3 bases and J 4 bases, with 10 bases left between them. Germline V gene sequence: CDR1 LGHNA, CDR2 YSLEER. The CDR3 contains 14 residues. This CDR3 reads CASSQNGLYNEQFF. The CDR3 region has the DNA TGCGCCAGCAGCCAGAATGGACTGTACAATGAGCAGTTCTTC.